Listed here are 27 T cell receptor beta chains from one sample, sequenced in a study of shared clonotypes between healthy human individuals. The method was immunoSEQ multiplex PCR; TCRdb's version includes in-frame clones alone and lacks a portion of them. This table has millions of clones, around 94% appearing once. Source material: naive CD4+ T cells sorted from blood. Subset defined: CD45RA+ positively selected. Every receptor here comes from a man between 18 and 35 years old in good health.

The gene calls are TRBV19 and TRBJ2-1, with D tentatively TRBD1 (6 bases). The CDR3 contains 16 residues. V gave up 4 bases and J gave up 4 bases, with 17 bases separating them. Germline lookup yields CDR1 LNHDA and CDR2 SQIVND (reference sequence). This CDR3 is CASSKPDGTRYNEQFF. In DNA form, the CDR3 reads TGTGCCAGTAGTAAACCCGACGGGACACGGTACAATGAGCAGTTCTTC.

The CDR3: CASSLVSGESYNEQFF. The CDR3 bases are TGCGCCAGCAGCTTGGTTTCAGGGGAGTCCTACAATGAGCAGTTCTTC. The V and J genes are TRBV5-1 and TRBJ2-1; D perhaps matches TRBD1 (6 bases). V was cut by 0 bases and J by 1 base, with 11 bases left in between. The CDR3 contains 16 residues. Germline-derived CDR1 and CDR2 are SGHRS and YFSETQ.

This CDR3 is CASSLGGQKSSYEQYF. Here the CDR3 DNA reads TGTGCCAGCAGCTTAGGCGGACAGAAAAGCTCCTACGAGCAGTACTTC. The chain uses TRBV5-4 and TRBJ2-7; the D gene is possibly TRBD1 (6 bases). The V and J ends lost 2 bases and 0 bases respectively, with 15 bases between them. CDR3 length: 16 residues. Germline CDR1 is SGHNT and CDR2 is YYREEE (reference sequence).

This clone was found once. This chain uses TRBV10-3 with TRBJ2-7; possible D gene TRBD1, 6 bases. Germline lookup yields CDR1 ENHRY and CDR2 SYGVKD. The length of the CDR3 is 14 residues. V lost 3 bases and J lost 3, with 12 bases in between. The CDR3 DNA sequence: TGTGCCATCAGTGAAGGTGAGGGACACTACGAGCAGTACTTC. Protein sequence: CAISEGEGHYEQYF.

V usage is TRBV7-9 and J usage is TRBJ2-2, with D perhaps TRBD2 (6 bases). CDR1 is SEHNR and CDR2 is FQNEAQ in the germline V gene (reference sequence). Trimming removed 8 bases at V and 4 bases at J, with 17 bases between. This CDR3 contains 15 residues. The CDR3 loop reads CASARDFPGTGELFF. DNA of the CDR3: TGTGCCAGCGCCCGGGACTTCCCTGGCACCGGGGAGCTGTTTTTT.

CDR3 residues: CASSPEDWTFAASTDTQYF. In nucleotides, the CDR3 is TGCGCCAGCAGTCCAGAAGACTGGACTTTTGCCGCTAGCACAGATACGCAGTATTTT. J is TRBJ2-3 and V is TRBV4-1, with D tentatively TRBD2 (5 bases). Germline CDR1 is MGHRA and CDR2 is YSYEKL. V was cut by 6 bases and J by 0 bases, with 25 bases left in between. This CDR3 is 19 amino acids long.

The chain employs TRBV6-5 and TRBJ1-1; D call uncertain. The ends were cut back, 4 bases at V and 5 bases at J, with 8 bases in the middle. The germline gives CDR1 MNHEY, CDR2 SVGAGI. CDR3 length: 12 amino acids. The CDR3 DNA reads as TGTGCCAGCAGTTCTGCTGGGACTGAAGCTTTCTTT. Translating it yields CASSSAGTEAFF.

Remarks on this clone: The same CDR3 can be traced to other DNA sequences in this sample. The chain recombines TRBV5-1 with TRBJ1-6; tentatively, D is TRBD1 (5 bases). CDR3 size: 16 residues. Looked up from germline, CDR1 is SGHRS and CDR2 is YFSETQ. Trimming stripped 0 bases from V and 5 bases from J, with 12 bases between. Here the CDR3 reads CASSLAGTGNNSPLHF. The CDR3 DNA sequence: TGCGCCAGCAGCTTGGCGGGGACGGGGAATAATTCACCCCTCCACTTT. Combining the CDR3 with reference TRBV5-1 and TRBJ1-6 gives the whole variable domain KAGVTQTPRYLIKTRGQQVTLSCSPISGHRSVSWYQQTPGQGLQFLFEYFSETQRNKGNFPGRFSGRQFSNSRSEMNVSTLELGDSALYLCASSLAGTGNNSPLHFGNGTRLTVT.

Only one count was recorded for this clone. The chain combines TRBV4-1 with TRBJ2-6; D gene uncertain. CDR3 size: 18 residues. Germline V gives CDR1 MGHRA, CDR2 YSYEKL. Trimming shortened V by 1 base and J by 0 bases, and 13 bases separated the two germline ends. The CDR3 DNA reads TGCGCCAGCAGCCAAGGGGCGTCTAACCCCTCTGGGGCCAACGTCCTGACTTTC. The encoded protein is CASSQGASNPSGANVLTF.

The genes are TRBV6-5 and TRBJ2-7; possibly TRBD1 or TRBD2 for D (5 bases each). Per germline, CDR1 MNHEY and CDR2 SVGAGI. The V and J ends lost 0 bases and 0 bases respectively, with 9 bases between them. This CDR3 spans 15 amino acids. In DNA form, the CDR3 reads TGTGCCAGCAGTTACTCGGGACCTAGCTCCTACGAGCAGTACTTC. This codes for CASSYSGPSSYEQYF.

This clone was detected only once. The chain employs TRBV5-6 and TRBJ1-1, with a weak D call TRBD1 (6 bases). Deletions cut 4 bases from V and 2 bases from J, with 15 bases between. Germline assignment: CDR1 SGHDT and CDR2 YYEEEE. The CDR3 has 15 amino acids. CDR3 protein: CASSPEQGINTEAFF. The CDR3 DNA follows: TGTGCCAGCAGCCCTGAACAGGGCATTAACACTGAAGCTTTCTTT. Full variable domain (missing parts from reference TRBV5-6 and TRBJ1-1): DAGVTQSPTHLIKTRGQQVTLRCSPKSGHDTVSWYQQALGQGPQFIFQYYEEEERQRGNFPDRFSGHQFPNYSSELNVNALLLGDSALYLCASSPEQGINTEAFFGQGTRLTVV.

The sample holds a few counts of this clone. The chain employs TRBV10-3 and TRBJ1-1; D is ambiguous. CDR3 length: 13 residues. The V end was cut by 11 bases, the J end by 0 bases, with 13 bases between. CDR1 is ENHRY, CDR2 SYGVKD, per germline. The CDR3 loop reads CAFNSGLNTEAFF. DNA of the CDR3: TGTGCCTTTAATTCGGGGTTGAACACTGAAGCTTTCTTT.

The chain is built from TRBV10-3 and TRBJ2-7; no reliable D call. The length of the CDR3 is 12 residues. Germline V CDR1 and CDR2: ENHRY, SYGVKD. V shed 8 bases and J shed 0 bases, with 8 bases lying between them. CDR3 amino acids: CAIGLGSYEQYF. CDR3 nucleotides: TGTGCCATCGGTTTGGGCTCCTACGAGCAGTACTTC.

The rearrangement joins TRBV5-1 to TRBJ2-1, with 9 bases lining up with TRBD2. Germline CDR1 is SGHRS and CDR2 is YFSETQ. The V segment lost 4 bases and the J segment 10 bases; nucleotides outside the gene matches: 12. There are 15 residues in the CDR3. The CDR3 protein is CASSPTSGSLVEQFF. CDR3 DNA sequence: TGCGCCAGCAGCCCTACTAGCGGGTCCCTCGTCGAGCAGTTCTTC.

The V call is TRBV5-1, the J call TRBJ2-3, with 10 bases identical to TRBD2. This CDR3 has 17 amino acids. Germline V gene lookup returns CDR1 SGHRS and CDR2 YFSETQ. V shed 4 bases and J 4 bases; nucleotides not matched to a gene: 12. The CDR3 loop is CASSPKPASGGADTQYF. DNA of the CDR3: TGCGCCAGCAGCCCAAAGCCGGCTAGCGGGGGCGCAGATACGCAGTATTTT. Combining the CDR3 with reference TRBV5-1 and TRBJ2-3 gives the whole variable domain KAGVTQTPRYLIKTRGQQVTLSCSPISGHRSVSWYQQTPGQGLQFLFEYFSETQRNKGNFPGRFSGRQFSNSRSEMNVSTLELGDSALYLCASSPKPASGGADTQYFGPGTRLTVL.

In the case of this clone: The same CDR3 also results from other DNA sequences found in this sample. This sequence joins TRBV7-2 and TRBJ1-2; no definite D call. V was clipped by 5 bases and J by 5 bases, with 6 bases between them. The CDR3 loop spans 11 amino acids. Germline V gives CDR1 SGHTA, CDR2 FQGNSA. CDR3 sequence reads: CASSPAYGYTF. Here the CDR3 DNA reads TGTGCCAGCAGCCCCGCTTATGGCTACACCTTC.

The chain couples TRBV6-5 to TRBJ1-4, with unresolved D. V lost 6 bases and J lost 3, with 14 bases in between. The CDR3 is 15 amino acids. Germline V lookup: CDR1 MNHEY, CDR2 SVGAGI. In nucleotides, the CDR3 is TGTGCCAGCAGAAATTCAGGACTATCTAATGAAAAACTGTTTTTT. It translates to CASRNSGLSNEKLFF.

The V gene is TRBV18, the J gene TRBJ1-1, with D hard to call. Germline V gene lookup returns CDR1 KGHSH and CDR2 LQKENI. Trimming removed 2 bases from V and 0 bases from J, with 10 bases in between. The CDR3 sequence is 15 residues long. The CDR3 DNA sequence: TGTGCCAGCTCACCAGACACGGCTATGAACACTGAAGCTTTCTTT. Translation: CASSPDTAMNTEAFF.

J is TRBJ2-1 and V is TRBV20-1, with a tentative D call TRBD2 (6 bases). The CDR3 sequence is 11 residues long. V was pared by 2 bases and J by 10 bases, with 9 bases between. Germline values: CDR1 DFQATT, CDR2 SNEGSKA (reference sequence). In DNA, the CDR3 is TGCAGTGCTAGACCCCGGGGGGAGCAGTTCTTC. Protein sequence: CSARPRGEQFF.

This chain joins TRBV7-2 and TRBJ1-1, with D perhaps matching TRBD1 (6 bases). The V gene's germline CDR1 is SGHTA and CDR2 FQGNSA. This CDR3 region has 14 residues. V gave up 4 bases and J gave up 4 bases, with 13 bases separating them. DNA for the CDR3: TGTGCCAGCAGCTCAACTGGGGGGCCCACTGAAGCTTTCTTT. Its translation: CASSSTGGPTEAFF.

This chain's CDR3 is CASSSMDEQYF. The CDR3 nucleotides read TGTGCCAGCAGCTCCATGGACGAGCAGTACTTC. The chain carries TRBV11-2 and TRBJ2-7; D remains unclear. V lost 4 bases and J lost 5, with 6 bases in between. This CDR3 spans 11 amino acids. Per germline, CDR1 SGHAT and CDR2 FQNNGV.

This chain links TRBV18 with TRBJ1-5; 7 nucleotides align to TRBD1. Trimming removed 2 bases from V and 4 bases from J; junction bases left unmatched: 8. Per the germline V gene, CDR1 is KGHSH and CDR2 is LQKENI. This CDR3 is 16 amino acids long. CDR3 residues: CASSPGTGAINQPQHF. The CDR3 DNA sequence: TGTGCCAGCTCACCAGGTACAGGGGCTATTAATCAGCCCCAGCATTTT. The full variable domain, in which reference TRBV18 and TRBJ1-5 provide the parts outside the CDR3, is NAGVMQNPRHLVRRRGQEARLRCSPMKGHSHVYWYRQLPEEGLKFMVYLQKENIIDESGMPKERFSAEFPKEGPSILRIQQVVRGDSAAYFCASSPGTGAINQPQHFGDGTRLSIL.

The chain is built from TRBV10-1 and TRBJ2-2, with TRBD2 matching 7 bases. CDR1 WNHNN and CDR2 SYGVQD come from the germline V gene (reference sequence). The trim removed 2 bases at V and 6 bases at J, leaving 9 bases unmatched. The CDR3 is 16 amino acids. The CDR3 sequence is CASSEASGNKPGELFF. The CDR3 region has the DNA TGCGCCAGCAGTGAGGCTAGCGGTAACAAACCCGGGGAGCTGTTTTTT.

The chain combines TRBV5-6 with TRBJ1-1, with 7 bases lining up with TRBD1. V shed 4 bases and J 4 bases; nucleotides not matched to a gene: 10. Germline lookup yields CDR1 SGHDT and CDR2 YYEEEE. The CDR3 loop spans 15 amino acids. The CDR3 region has the DNA TGTGCCAGCAGCACCGGAACAGGGGTAGCCACTGAAGCTTTCTTT. Its protein product is CASSTGTGVATEAFF.

This clone was seen once. V gene TRBV7-9 combines with J gene TRBJ2-7; a weak D match, TRBD2 (6 bases). There are 15 residues in the CDR3. V was shortened by 2 bases and J by 3 bases, with 14 bases between the two germline ends. CDR1 SEHNR and CDR2 FQNEAQ come from the germline V gene (reference sequence). The CDR3 sequence: CASSLLGGRFYEQYF. Written as DNA, the CDR3 is TGTGCCAGCAGCTTATTGGGGGGAAGATTCTACGAGCAGTACTTC.

This rearrangement joins TRBV28 to TRBJ2-1; 12 bases are a match to TRBD2. The CDR3 totals 14 residues. J lost 4 bases, V lost 5 bases, and 0 bases had no gene match. CDR1 MDHEN and CDR2 SYDVKM come from the germline V gene. The CDR3 coding sequence is TGTGCCAGCAGTACTAGCGGGGGGTACAATGAGCAGTTCTTC. Its translation: CASSTSGGYNEQFF.

The chain carries TRBV7-9 and TRBJ2-1; tentatively, D is TRBD2 (5 bases). With 1 base removed from V and 2 bases from J, the gap between germline ends came to 6 bases. Germline lookup yields CDR1 SEHNR and CDR2 FQNEAQ (reference sequence). The CDR3 is 14 residues long. CDR3: CASSLVEAYNEQFF. Here the CDR3 DNA reads TGTGCCAGCAGCTTAGTGGAGGCCTACAATGAGCAGTTCTTC.